This TCR beta chain is from a study of cytomegalovirus exposure and HLA in healthy donors. Study-wide background: It was reported in a later analysis that the 90 to 150 validation repertoires used the same platform as the 650 to 800 first-cohort repertoires.

The study's findings and limits: Subsequent analysis revealed that first-cohort TCR clusters tended to co-occur in the approximately 120 validation repertoires. Reports described diagnosis of cytomegalovirus status by the classifier as highly specific and sensitive.

The CDR3 runs to 15 residues. Germline CDR1 reads MGHDK; CDR2 reads SYGVNS. V dropped 4 bases and J dropped 9 bases, with 21 bases sitting between them. The assay was immunoSEQ multiplex PCR, and TCRdb's table has in-frame clones only and misses some. In the table there are approximately 180,000 clones, around 86% of which are singletons. Separate from the approximately 670-subject first cohort, the 120-subject validation cohort was the one that the donors belonged to. This clone is a singleton in its sample. What it binds is not known. The sequence was collected from a man younger than 30 in good health and CMV-seropositive. This sequence joins TRBV25-1 and TRBJ1-2; possible D gene TRBD1, 6 bases. The sample was PBMCs. The CDR3, as DNA: TGTGCCAGCAGTGGGGACACCGGGGACCTTTGGAGCTACACCTTC. It specifies CASSGDTGDLWSYTF.